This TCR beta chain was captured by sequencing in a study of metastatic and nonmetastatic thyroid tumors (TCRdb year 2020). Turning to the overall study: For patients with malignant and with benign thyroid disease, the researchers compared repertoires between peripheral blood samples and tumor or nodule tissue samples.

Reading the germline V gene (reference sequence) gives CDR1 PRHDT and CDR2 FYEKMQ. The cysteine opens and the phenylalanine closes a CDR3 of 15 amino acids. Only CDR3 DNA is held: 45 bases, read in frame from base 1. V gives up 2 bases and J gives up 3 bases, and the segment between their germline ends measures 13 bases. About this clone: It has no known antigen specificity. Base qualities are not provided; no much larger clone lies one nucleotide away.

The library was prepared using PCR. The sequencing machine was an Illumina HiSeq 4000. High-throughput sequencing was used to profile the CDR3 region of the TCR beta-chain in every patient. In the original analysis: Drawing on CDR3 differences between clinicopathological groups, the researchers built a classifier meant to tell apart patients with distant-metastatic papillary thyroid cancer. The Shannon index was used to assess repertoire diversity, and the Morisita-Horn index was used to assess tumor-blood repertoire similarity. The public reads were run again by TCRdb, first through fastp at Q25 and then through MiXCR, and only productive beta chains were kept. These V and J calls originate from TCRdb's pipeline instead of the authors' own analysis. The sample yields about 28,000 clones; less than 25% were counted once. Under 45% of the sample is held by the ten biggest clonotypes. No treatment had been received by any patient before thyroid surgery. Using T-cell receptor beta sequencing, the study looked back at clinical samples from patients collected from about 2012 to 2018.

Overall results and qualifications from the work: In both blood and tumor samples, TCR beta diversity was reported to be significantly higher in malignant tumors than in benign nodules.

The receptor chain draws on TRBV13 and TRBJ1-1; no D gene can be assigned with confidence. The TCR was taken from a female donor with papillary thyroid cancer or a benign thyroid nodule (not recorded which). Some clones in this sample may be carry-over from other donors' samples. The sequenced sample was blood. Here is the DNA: TGTGCCAGCAGCTTATCGAGGGTCTGGGACACTGAAGCTTTCTTT. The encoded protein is CASSLSRVWDTEAFF.